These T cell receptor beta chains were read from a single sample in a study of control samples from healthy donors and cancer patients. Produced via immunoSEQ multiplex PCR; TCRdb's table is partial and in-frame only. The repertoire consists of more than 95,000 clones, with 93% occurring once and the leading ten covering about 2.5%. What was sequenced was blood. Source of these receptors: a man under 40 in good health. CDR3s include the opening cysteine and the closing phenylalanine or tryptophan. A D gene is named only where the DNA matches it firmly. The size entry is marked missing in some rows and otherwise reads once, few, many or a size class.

TGTGCCAGCACCGGACAGGATCCGAACTATGGCTACACCTTC CASTGQDPNYGYTF TRBJ1-2 TRBD1 few TRBV7-8
TGTGCCAGCAGACCAGGGGGTTATCAGCCCCAGCATTTT CASRPGGYQPQHF TRBJ1-5 TRBD1 - TRBV12-3/TRBV12-4
TGTGCCAGCAGTCGCCTCCGGGACCACTACGAGCAGTACTTC CASSRLRDHYEQYF TRBJ2-7 - - TRBV28
TGTGCCAGCAGTACCCGACAGGGGGAGGGGGGAAACACCATATATTTT CASSTRQGEGGNTIYF TRBJ1-3 TRBD1 - TRBV27
TGTGCCAGCAGCTCGGGACAGCCTGCGGAGACCCAGTACTTC CASSSGQPAETQYF TRBJ2-5 TRBD1 - TRBV7-9
TGTGCCTGGAGTCCTGGTCTGGGACCAAGTAGCTATGGCTACACCTTC CAWSPGLGPSSYGYTF TRBJ1-2 - - TRBV30
TGTGCCAGCCGATACGGACAGGGGGCTGAAGCTTTCTTT CASRYGQGAEAFF TRBJ1-1 TRBD1 - TRBV27
TGTGCCAGCAGTGAGGCCCTGAACACTGAAGCTTTCTTT CASSEALNTEAFF TRBJ1-1 - once TRBV6-1
TGTGCCAGCAGCTTAGCGGAGGAAGATACGCAGTATTTT CASSLAEEDTQYF TRBJ2-3 - - TRBV7-2
TGCGCCACCACGGGGGGGAGGACCGGGGAGCTGTTTTTT CATTGGRTGELFF TRBJ2-2 TRBD2 - TRBV5-1
TGTGCCAGCAGTTTACAGGAGGGCACAGATACGCAGTATTTT CASSLQEGTDTQYF TRBJ2-3 - once TRBV6-5
TGTGCCAGTAGACCCGGGACAGGGGGGGAAAAACTGTTTTTT CASRPGTGGEKLFF TRBJ1-4 TRBD1 - TRBV19
TGTGCCAGCAGTACGCTAGGGGATGGACAGATCTTT CASSTLGDGQIF TRBJ1-1 - - TRBV6-5
TGTGCCAGCAGCCTATTGTCGGCATCCACCCCTGAGCAGTTCTTC CASSLLSASTPEQFF TRBJ2-1 - - TRBV11-1
TGTGCCAGCAGCGTAGGCGGAATCGAAAACACCATATATTTT CASSVGGIENTIYF TRBJ1-3 - once TRBV9
TGCGCCAGCAGTCGCCAGGTCGGGGAAAACACTGAAGCTTTCTTT CASSRQVGENTEAFF TRBJ1-1 - - TRBV5-1
TGTGCCAGCAGTTTATCCGGGGGTGGGCGGGAGCAGTTCTTC CASSLSGGGREQFF TRBJ2-1 - - TRBV27
TGTGCCAGCAGAACACTTGCCGGTCCTAGGGCCGGGGAGCTGTTTTTT CASRTLAGPRAGELFF TRBJ2-2 - - TRBV7-9
TGTGCCAGCAGCATAACACAGGGGACTGCGGGGGGCTACACCTTC CASSITQGTAGGYTF TRBJ1-2 TRBD1 - TRBV6-5
TGCAGCGTTGTAGGGACAGCCACACTGGGGAAGACGAACACTGAAGCTTTCTTT CSVVGTATLGKTNTEAFF TRBJ1-1 TRBD1 - TRBV29-1
TGTGCCAGCAGCTTAGGGCAGGGGTTGAACACTGAAGCTTTCTTT CASSLGQGLNTEAFF TRBJ1-1 - - TRBV7-9
TGTGCCAGCAGCTTAGGGGGCGGCAGGACAACCCTCACAGATACGCAGTATTTT CASSLGGGRTTLTDTQYF TRBJ2-3 - - TRBV7-3
TGTGCCACCAGCGCCCGAGCGGGAAATTCACCCCTCCACTTT CATSARAGNSPLHF TRBJ1-6 - - TRBV15
TGTGCCACCAGTGTTACAGGGGGAACTGAAGCTTTCTTT CATSVTGGTEAFF TRBJ1-1 TRBD1 - TRBV24-1
TGTGCCAGCAGCTTGGCGGGACAGGGTAATGAAAAACTGTTTTTT CASSLAGQGNEKLFF TRBJ1-4 TRBD1 - TRBV5-4
TGTGCCAGCAGTGAAGGCAGGGTTATGGAGACCCAGTACTTC CASSEGRVMETQYF TRBJ2-5 - - TRBV6-1